These 28 T cell receptor beta chains share one sample of origin, sequenced in a study of control samples from healthy donors and cancer patients. Measured with immunoSEQ multiplex PCR; TCRdb has only the in-frame clones, and not every one. The sample lists under 200,000 clones, roughly 94% occurring once. The sample taken for sequencing was PBMCs. Source of these receptors: a man aged 55 to 70 with colorectal cancer.

The chain links TRBV4-1 to TRBJ1-1, with D perhaps TRBD1 (5 bases). The CDR3 contains 15 residues. V lost 2 bases and J 8 bases, leaving 18 bases between the germline ends. From germline, CDR1 is MGHRA and CDR2 YSYEKL. CDR3 residues: CASSQRDRSGGEAFF. The CDR3, as DNA: TGCGCCAGCAGCCAACGAGACAGAAGCGGGGGAGAAGCTTTCTTT.

The rearrangement uses TRBV19 and TRBJ1-2, with D perhaps matching TRBD1 (5 bases). This CDR3 spans 15 amino acids. CDR1 and CDR2 from the germline V gene are LNHDA and SQIVND (reference sequence). The ends were cut back, 5 bases at V and 2 bases at J, with 15 bases in the middle. The CDR3 loop reads CASSAQGKYNYGYTF. The CDR3 DNA follows: TGTGCCAGTAGTGCTCAGGGAAAGTACAACTATGGCTACACCTTC.

V is TRBV18 and J is TRBJ1-2; TRBD1 matches 9 bases. V dropped 3 bases and J dropped 4; count of bases not matched to a gene: 6. CDR1 is KGHSH and CDR2 is LQKENI in the germline V gene. This CDR3 region has 15 residues. The CDR3 loop is CASSPRQGDPYGYTF. The CDR3 DNA reads TGTGCCAGCTCACCTCGACAGGGGGACCCCTATGGCTACACCTTC.

The chain couples TRBV4-1 to TRBJ2-5, with 8 positions matching TRBD1. The V gene end was trimmed by 0 bases and the J gene end by 5 bases; junction bases not matched to a gene: 8. Per germline, CDR1 MGHRA and CDR2 YSYEKL. The CDR3 sequence is 16 residues long. The CDR3 DNA follows: TGCGCCAGCAGCCAAGATCTGCAGGGGGCAGGGGAGACCCAGTACTTC. Translated: CASSQDLQGAGETQYF.

The chain uses TRBV5-1 and TRBJ2-7; 9 nucleotides match TRBD1. The CDR3 is made up of 14 amino acids. CDR1 and CDR2 (germline): SGHRS, YFSETQ. V was pared by 1 base and J by 5 bases, with 4 bases of the junction left unmatched. The CDR3 DNA reads TGCGCCAGCAGCTTGTACAGGGGGCCAAACGAGCAGTACTTC. Its protein is CASSLYRGPNEQYF.

This chain links TRBV6-5 with TRBJ1-2, with 10 bases aligning to TRBD1. The CDR3 spans 14 residues. CDR1 is MNHEY and CDR2 is SVGAGI in the germline V gene. The J segment lost 6 bases and the V segment lost 7 bases, leaving 8 bases of the junction unmatched. The CDR3 region has the DNA TGTGCCAGCAAGAGGGACAGGGGTTCAAATGGCTACACCTTC. Translated, it gives CASKRDRGSNGYTF.

V usage is TRBV18 and J usage is TRBJ1-3, with D hard to call. This CDR3 has 14 residues. CDR1 and CDR2 (germline): KGHSH, LQKENI. Trimming cost V 5 bases and J 4 bases, with 12 bases left between them. Here the CDR3 DNA reads TGTGCCAGCTCAAAAATGGACGGAGGAAACACCATATATTTT. Translated: CASSKMDGGNTIYF.

The rearrangement joins TRBV2 to TRBJ1-5, with 8 positions matching TRBD1. The J segment lost 6 bases and the V segment lost 6 bases, leaving 7 bases of the junction unmatched. Germline loops: CDR1 SNHLY, CDR2 FYNNEI. The length of the CDR3 is 14 residues. The CDR3 loop reads CASRQGVRSQPQHF. The CDR3 DNA is TGTGCCAGCAGACAGGGGGTAAGGTCTCAGCCCCAGCATTTT.

V usage is TRBV5-1 and J usage is TRBJ2-4, with D possibly matching TRBD2 (6 bases). This CDR3 is 15 amino acids long. V lost 4 bases to trimming and J lost 5 bases, with 16 bases between them. Germline CDR1 reads SGHRS; CDR2 reads YFSETQ. The CDR3 is CASSPDGGPENIQYF. CDR3 DNA sequence: TGCGCCAGCAGCCCGGACGGGGGACCAGAAAACATTCAGTACTTC.

The rearrangement uses TRBV19 and TRBJ1-6; 8 nucleotides agree with TRBD1. In germline, CDR1 is LNHDA, CDR2 SQIVND (reference sequence). V lost 7 bases to trimming and J lost 10 bases; unmatched junction nucleotides: 6. The CDR3 extends over 13 amino acids. In nucleotides, the CDR3 is TGTGCCAGTATGGCGACAGGGGTCTCACCCCTCCACTTT. Translation: CASMATGVSPLHF.

The chain links TRBV5-1 to TRBJ2-7, with D possibly TRBD1 on 5 matching bases. The CDR3 totals 13 residues. The germline V gene encodes CDR1 SGHRS and CDR2 YFSETQ. The V end was cut by 5 bases, the J end by 7 bases, with 16 bases between. The CDR3 reads CASRYQGSEEQYF. The DNA for the CDR3 is TGCGCCAGCAGGTACCAGGGCTCAGAGGAGCAGTACTTC.

This clone is a singleton in its sample. The V call is TRBV5-4, the J call TRBJ2-1; 11 bases are a match to TRBD2. V dropped 0 bases and J dropped 8; count of bases not matched to a gene: 7. Germline CDR1 reads SGHNT; CDR2 reads YYREEE (reference sequence). The CDR3 runs 16 residues. DNA of the CDR3: TGTGCCAGCAGCTTGGGGATAGCGGGGGGGCATCATGAGCAGTTCTTC. It translates to CASSLGIAGGHHEQFF.

Here the CDR3 DNA reads TGTGCCAGCAGCCCCTCAATCGGGACACGGGATTACTATGGCTACACCTTC. Translated, it gives CASSPSIGTRDYYGYTF. The chain is built from TRBV3-1 (or the pseudogene TRBV3-2) and TRBJ1-2; tentative D call: TRBD1 (6 bases). Germline-derived CDR1 and CDR2 are LGHDT and YNNKEL (reference sequence). Between the trimmed V and J ends, which lost 4 bases and 3 bases, there was a span of 21 bases. The CDR3 spans 17 residues.

Worth noting for this clone: A read error may account for a junction end that differs from germline. The chain uses TRBV6-2 or TRBV6-3 and TRBJ2-7; TRBD2 matches 14 bases. This CDR3 is 14 amino acids long. CDR1 is MNHEY and CDR2 is SVGEGT in the germline V gene. CDR3 loop: CASSTPGLAGVKDF. The CDR3 DNA reads as TGTGCCAGCAGTACACCGGGACTAGCGGGGGTGAAGGACTTC.

The CDR3, as DNA: TGTGCCAGCAGCTTGGATTTAGGCAACTATGGCTACACCTTC. This gives the protein CASSLDLGNYGYTF. The gene calls are TRBV5-5 and TRBJ1-2; D gene uncertain. CDR3 length: 14 residues. The V and J ends lost 0 bases and 2 bases respectively, with 8 bases between them. CDR1 is SGHKS and CDR2 is YYEKEE in the germline V gene (reference sequence).

This chain connects TRBV3-1 (or the pseudogene TRBV3-2) to TRBJ2-5; tentative D call: TRBD1 (8 bases). V dropped 1 base and J dropped 5 bases, with 17 bases sitting between them. This CDR3 contains 16 residues. The germline V gene encodes CDR1 LGHDT and CDR2 YNNKEL (reference sequence). The CDR3 DNA sequence: TGTGCCAGCAGCCAAGTACACAGGGGGGGAGCTGAGACCCAGTACTTC. Translated: CASSQVHRGGAETQYF.

The chain has TRBV7-2 and TRBJ2-5; no clear D gene. V lost 5 bases and J 1 base, leaving 8 bases between the germline ends. The germline V gene encodes CDR1 SGHTA and CDR2 FQGNSA. This CDR3 has 13 amino acids. This chain's CDR3 is CASSSSAQETQYF. CDR3 DNA sequence: TGTGCCAGCAGCAGCAGTGCCCAAGAGACCCAGTACTTC.

The chain is built from TRBV6-1 and TRBJ1-6, with 8 bases identical to TRBD1. The V gene end was trimmed by 1 base and the J gene end by 8 bases; junction bases not matched to a gene: 1. The CDR3 runs to 14 residues. Germline CDR1 is MNHNS and CDR2 is SASEGT. The CDR3 loop is CASSEGQGHSPLHF. CDR3 sequence (DNA): TGTGCCAGCAGTGAAGGACAGGGGCATTCACCCCTCCACTTT.

V usage is TRBV3-1 (or the pseudogene TRBV3-2) and J usage is TRBJ2-5, with TRBD2 identical over 9 bases. The CDR3 consists of 15 residues. Trimming took 0 bases from V and 5 from J; bases not matched to a gene: 4. The germline CDR1 and CDR2 sequences are LGHDT and YNNKEL (reference sequence). In nucleotides, the CDR3 is TGTGCCAGCAGCCAAGATCCCCTAGCGGGGGAGACCCAGTACTTC. As protein: CASSQDPLAGETQYF.

The V call is TRBV3-1 (or the pseudogene TRBV3-2), the J call TRBJ2-7; TRBD1 matches at 7 bases. This CDR3 has 14 residues. Looked up from germline, CDR1 is LGHDT and CDR2 is YNNKEL (reference sequence). J lost 0 bases, V lost 3 bases, and 2 bases had no gene match. CDR3 loop: CASSQGQSSYEQYF. The CDR3 DNA is TGTGCCAGCAGCCAGGGACAGAGCTCCTACGAGCAGTACTTC.

The chain has TRBV11-2 and TRBJ1-5; D may be TRBD1 (5 bases). Germline CDR1 is SGHAT and CDR2 is FQNNGV. The CDR3 is 13 amino acids. Deletions cut 5 bases from V and 7 bases from J, with 12 bases between. CDR3 region: CASSPGGRQPQHF. DNA of the CDR3: TGTGCCAGCAGCCCCGGGGGGAGGCAGCCCCAGCATTTT.

The V and J genes are TRBV7-9 and TRBJ2-7; 13 positions match TRBD2. The CDR3 sequence is 15 residues long. The J segment lost 1 base and the V segment lost 5 bases, leaving 2 bases of the junction unmatched. The V gene's germline CDR1 is SEHNR and CDR2 FQNEAQ (reference sequence). CDR3 sequence: CASSRGLAGSYEQYF. The CDR3 nucleotides read TGTGCCAGCAGCCGGGGACTAGCGGGATCCTACGAGCAGTACTTC.

The chain carries TRBV11-2 and TRBJ2-6; D may be TRBD1 or TRBD2 (5 bases each). The V gene lost 5 bases and the J gene lost 2 bases, with 16 bases spanning the gap. Per germline, CDR1 SGHAT and CDR2 FQNNGV. The CDR3 length is 17 residues. For the CDR3, the DNA is TGTGCCAGCAGCCCCAACCTGGGGACGGCTGGGGCCAACGTCCTGACTTTC. Its translation: CASSPNLGTAGANVLTF.

The V gene is TRBV7-6, the J gene TRBJ2-7; D gene ambiguous. Germline V lookup: CDR1 SGHVS, CDR2 FNYEAQ. CDR3 length: 12 residues. Trimming removed 1 base at V and 3 bases at J, with 4 bases between. The CDR3 sequence is CASSLDNYEQYF. CDR3 DNA: TGTGCCAGCAGCTTAGATAACTACGAGCAGTACTTC.

V gene TRBV19 combines with J gene TRBJ2-4; the D call may be TRBD1 or TRBD2 (5 bases each). V was cut by 1 base and J by 0 bases, with 16 bases left in between. CDR3 length equals 18 residues. CDR1 LNHDA and CDR2 SQIVND come from the germline V gene (reference sequence). The CDR3 nucleotides are TGTGCCAGTAGTATAGGGGTAACCGGGACGTTAGCCAAAAACATTCAGTACTTC. Translating it yields CASSIGVTGTLAKNIQYF.

V is TRBV30 and J is TRBJ1-3; no clear D gene. Germline V gives CDR1 GTSNPN, CDR2 SVGIG (reference sequence). The CDR3 loop spans 13 amino acids. V lost 3 bases, J lost 0 bases, and 6 bases lay in between. The CDR3 reads CAWSPASGNTIYF. The CDR3 nucleotides are TGTGCCTGGAGCCCTGCCTCTGGAAACACCATATATTTT.

This clone was detected once. The CDR3 sequence: CASSEGAAWNYGYTF. In DNA, the CDR3 is TGCGCCAGCAGTGAAGGGGCCGCCTGGAACTATGGCTACACCTTC. The V call is TRBV10-2, the J call TRBJ1-2; the D gene is possibly TRBD1 (5 bases). The CDR3 totals 15 residues. Trimming cost V 3 bases and J 2 bases, with 13 bases left between them. CDR1 WSHSY and CDR2 SAAADI come from the germline V gene.

The J gene is TRBJ1-1, the V gene TRBV30; D remains ambiguous. Germline values: CDR1 GTSNPN, CDR2 SVGIG (reference sequence). Trimming took 2 bases from V and 4 from J, leaving 8 bases between them. The CDR3 is made up of 12 amino acids. CDR3 in DNA: TGTGCCTGGAGTCTGGAGGGCACTGAAGCTTTCTTT. Its protein is CAWSLEGTEAFF.